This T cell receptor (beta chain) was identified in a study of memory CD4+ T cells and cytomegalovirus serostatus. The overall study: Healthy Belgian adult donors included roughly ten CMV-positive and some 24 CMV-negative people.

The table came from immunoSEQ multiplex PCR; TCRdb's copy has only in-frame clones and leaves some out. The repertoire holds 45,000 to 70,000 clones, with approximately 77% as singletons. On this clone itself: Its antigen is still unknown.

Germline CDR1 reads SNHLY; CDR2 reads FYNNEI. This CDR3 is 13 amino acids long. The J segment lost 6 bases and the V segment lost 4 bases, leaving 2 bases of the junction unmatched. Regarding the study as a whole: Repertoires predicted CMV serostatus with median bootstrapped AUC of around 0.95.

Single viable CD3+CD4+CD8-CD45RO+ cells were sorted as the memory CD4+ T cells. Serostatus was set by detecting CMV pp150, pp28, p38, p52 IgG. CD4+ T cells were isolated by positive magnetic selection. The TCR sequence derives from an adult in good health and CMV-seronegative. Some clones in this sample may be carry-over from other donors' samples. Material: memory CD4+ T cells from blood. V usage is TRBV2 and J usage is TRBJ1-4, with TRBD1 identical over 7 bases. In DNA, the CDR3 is TGTGCCAGCAGTGGAGGGACAGATGAAAAACTGTTTTTT. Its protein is CASSGGTDEKLFF. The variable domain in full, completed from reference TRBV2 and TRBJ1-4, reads EPEVTQTPSHQVTQMGQEVILRCVPISNHLYFYWYRQILGQKVEFLVSFYNNEISEKSEIFDDQFSVERPDGSNFTLKIRSTKLEDSAMYFCASSGGTDEKLFFGSGTQLSVL.